This paragraph reports one TCR beta chain. The antigen remains unidentified. Assay: immunoSEQ multiplex PCR; the TCRdb copy retains only in-frame clones and omits some. The sample lists 260,000 or so clones; 87% were seen once. V lost 1 base and J lost 5; bases outside the gene matches: 6. In germline, CDR1 is SGHTS, CDR2 YDEGEE. The CDR3 has 15 amino acids. These data belong to a study of cytomegalovirus exposure and HLA in healthy donors. Study-wide points: According to reports, the classifier identified cytomegalovirus status with high specificity and sensitivity.

Specimen: PBMCs. The receptor's source is a man aged 18 to 35 in good health and CMV-seronegative. V usage is TRBV5-8 and J usage is TRBJ2-5; TRBD1 matches at 9 bases. CDR3 bases: TGTGCCAGCAGCTTGACAGGGGGCTTCGGGGAGACCCAGTACTTC. Translated: CASSLTGGFGETQYF.